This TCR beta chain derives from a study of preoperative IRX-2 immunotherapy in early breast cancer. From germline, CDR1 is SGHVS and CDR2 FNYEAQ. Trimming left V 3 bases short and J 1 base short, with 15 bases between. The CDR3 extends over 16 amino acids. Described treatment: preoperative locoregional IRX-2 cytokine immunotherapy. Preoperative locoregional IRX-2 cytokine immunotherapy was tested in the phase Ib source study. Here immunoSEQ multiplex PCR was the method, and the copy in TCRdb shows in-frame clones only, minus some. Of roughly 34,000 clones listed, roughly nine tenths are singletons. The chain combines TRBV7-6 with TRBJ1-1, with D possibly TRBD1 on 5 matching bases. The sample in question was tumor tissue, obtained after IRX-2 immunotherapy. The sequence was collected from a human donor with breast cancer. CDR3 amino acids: CASSFGAVRENTEAFF. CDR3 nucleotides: TGTGCCAGCAGCTTTGGGGCGGTGCGAGAGAACACTGAAGCTTTCTTT.